This T cell receptor (beta chain) was identified during a study of siplizumab effects on memory and regulatory T cells. Germline V gene data show CDR1 as SGHRS and CDR2 as YFSETQ. This CDR3 is 13 amino acids long. Some clones are missing from TCRdb's copy, which holds only in-frame ones; the method was immunoSEQ multiplex PCR. This repertoire shows roughly 110,000 clones, approximately 92% found once; its top ten account for around 0.15%. Turning to this clone: At one of its ends the junction is not consistent with the germline gene, which may arise from a read error.

The TCR was taken from a human donor in good health. Specimen: non-Treg CD4+ T cells sorted from blood. The rearrangement uses TRBV5-1 and TRBJ1-6, with 9 bases fitting TRBD1. The CDR3 DNA reads TGTGCCAGCGGTTGGACAGGGGATTCACCCCTCCACTTT. It is translated as CASGWTGDSPLHF.